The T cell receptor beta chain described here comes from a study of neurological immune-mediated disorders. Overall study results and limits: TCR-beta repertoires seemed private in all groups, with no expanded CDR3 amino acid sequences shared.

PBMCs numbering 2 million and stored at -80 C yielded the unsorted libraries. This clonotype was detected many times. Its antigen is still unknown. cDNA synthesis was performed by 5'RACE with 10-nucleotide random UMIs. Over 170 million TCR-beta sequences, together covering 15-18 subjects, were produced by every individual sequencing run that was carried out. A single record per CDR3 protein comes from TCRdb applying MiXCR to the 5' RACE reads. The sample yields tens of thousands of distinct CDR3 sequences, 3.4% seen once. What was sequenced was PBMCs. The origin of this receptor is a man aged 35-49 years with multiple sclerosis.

The CDR3 loop is CASSFLTGGETQYF. CDR3 nucleotide sequence: TGTGCCAGCAGTTTCTTAACGGGAGGGGAGACCCAGTACTTC. This chain joins TRBV12-3 or TRBV12-4 and TRBJ2-5; TRBD2 aligns across 8 bases. The trim removed 3 bases at V and 5 bases at J, leaving 5 bases unmatched. The CDR3 spans 14 residues.